A selection of T cell receptor beta chains follows, all from one sample in a study of Graves' ophthalmopathy and Graves' hyperthyroidism. TCRdb recomputed calls from the multiplex PCR reads with MiXCR, one row per CDR3 protein. The profile covers approximately 410,000 distinct CDR3 sequences, with 15% to 17% appearing a single time and approximately 7% taken by the ten largest. Sequenced sample: peripheral blood. Receptors originate from a woman aged 18-29 years with stable Graves' hyperthyroidism. The conserved cysteine and the conserved F or W are not part of the CDR3 here.

>TRBJ1-1|TRBV6-5
ASSYSAGLTNTEAF
>TRBJ2-2|TRBV20-1
SASERAGTGELF
>TRBJ1-2|TRBV19
ASSIGLPTGYGYT
>TRBJ1-6|TRBV19
ASSEDRASPLH
>TRBJ2-7|TRBV10-1
ASSETSGSPYEQY
>TRBJ1-2|TRBV9
ASTAGGANGYT
>TRBJ2-7|TRBV25-1
ASSPFGSTYEQY
>TRBJ2-2|TRBV11-2
ASRPGQRSTGELF
>TRBJ1-2|TRBV7-9
ASSEGEANYGYT
>TRBJ1-1|TRBV29-1
NVVGSPLNTEAF
>TRBJ2-7|TRBV7-2
ASSPEGRGWDEQY
>TRBJ2-7|TRBV6-1
ASSPGQGNLYEQY
>TRBJ2-5|TRBV6-1
ASSESWGRGETQY
>TRBJ1-2|TRBV6-2/TRBV6-3
ASSYSGLGGYT
>TRBJ1-2|TRBV19
ASSIFDGYT
>TRBJ2-5|TRBV15
ATSRDRGGGLAQY
>TRBJ2-5|TRBV20-1
SATQGRETQY
>TRBJ2-5|TRBV24-1
ATSGDRTGAVETQY
>TRBJ1-2|TRBV20-1
SASKQGAQGYT
>TRBJ1-1|TRBV6-1
ASNPGQGAVTEAF
>TRBJ1-2|TRBV24-1
ATSDSQGSDYGYT
>TRBJ2-2|TRBV29-1
SGGTSNTGELF
>TRBJ2-4|TRBV12-3/TRBV12-4
ASSLADGLAKNIQY
>TRBJ1-5|TRBV4-1
AISQVGGNQPQH
>TRBJ2-5|TRBV7-2
ASSLDTSGAQETQY
>TRBJ1-1|TRBV7-9
ASSHINMNTEAF
>TRBJ1-1|TRBV11-1
ASTLTGVPPESGAF
>TRBJ1-5|TRBV28
ASSYLPGQGMSNQPQH
>TRBJ1-1|TRBV11-1
ASSLAWGKKGAVQEAF
>TRBJ1-1|TRBV10-1
ASSESGQGRQAF
>TRBJ1-5|TRBV12-3/TRBV12-4
ASSTTGASQPQH
>TRBJ2-4|TRBV12-5
ASGHGGVAKNIQY
>TRBJ2-5|TRBV15
ATSYQDQETQY
>TRBJ1-5|TRBV19
ASSIKGADQPQH
>TRBJ1-2|TRBV9
ASSPPPGVYGYT
>TRBJ1-1|TRBV5-1
ASSLVAGTGIEAF
>TRBJ2-7|TRBV27
ASSEQVAYEQY
>TRBJ1-2|TRBV19
ASNEYNYGYS
>TRBJ2-2|TRBV19
ASFDRRKNTGELF
>TRBJ1-1|TRBV7-8
ASSLKQGMRTEAF
>TRBJ2-7|TRBV6-2/TRBV6-3
ASSYLPRPGAKYEQY
>TRBJ2-7|TRBV6-5
ASSYRGGLRAYEQY
>TRBJ2-5|TRBV7-3
ASSMDLVETQY
>TRBJ1-1|TRBV10-1
ASSESSATEAF
>TRBJ2-7|TRBV12-3/TRBV12-4
ASRPLGKTYEQY